Listed below are T cell receptor beta chains from one sample, sequenced in a study of human T cells and chemical hapten exposure. Each CDR3 protein is one row after TCRdb ran MiXCR on the RACE reads. The sample records 75,000 to 95,000 distinct CDR3 sequences, 11% being singletons. Source: whole blood, taken in connection with sensitization to the hapten diphenylcyclopropenone (DPC). These receptors were collected from a man aged 35 to 55 with alopecia areata. Some clones in this sample may be carry-over from other donors' samples. Both conserved end residues are part of each CDR3. The D gene is left open where the match is weak. Clone sizes are given selectively: once, few, many, or a class where the clone is expanded.

V gene	CDR3 length	D gene	clone size	J gene	CDR3 protein	CDR3 DNA
TRBV14	17	.	few	TRBJ2-3	CASSQDSSGFYTDTQYF	TGTGCCAGCAGCCAAGATTCGTCCGGGTTTTACACAGATACGCAGTATTTT
TRBV6-6	16	.	.	TRBJ2-1	CASSGTRAGQYNEQFF	TGTGCCAGCAGTGGCACGCGGGCGGGACAATACAATGAGCAGTTCTTC
TRBV10-3	11	.	few	TRBJ1-1	CAISTKIGAFF	TGTGCCATCAGCACAAAGATTGGAGCTTTCTTT
TRBV20-1	15	TRBD2	many	TRBJ2-3	CSAPRLAGQPDTQYF	TGCAGTGCTCCAAGACTAGCGGGACAGCCCGATACGCAGTATTTT
TRBV2	16	TRBD2	.	TRBJ2-5	CASRTPAGGHLETQYF	TGTGCCAGCAGAACCCCCGCGGGAGGGCATTTGGAGACCCAGTACTTC
TRBV6-5	14	.	few	TRBJ1-4	CASRRRGGNEKLFF	TGTGCCAGCAGACGTCGAGGGGGGAATGAAAAACTGTTTTTT
TRBV11-2	15	.	.	TRBJ1-5	CASSLGLREGQRQHF	TGTGCCAGCAGCTTAGGACTCAGGGAGGGTCAGCGCCAGCATTTT
TRBV5-1	15	.	.	TRBJ2-7	CASSLDGTRTYEQYF	TGCGCCAGCAGCCTCGACGGGACGAGAACCTACGAGCAGTACTTC
TRBV20-1	12	.	few	TRBJ2-3	CSASRNTDTQYF	TGCAGTGCTAGTCGGAACACAGATACGCAGTATTTT
TRBV4-3	17	TRBD1	.	TRBJ2-4	CASSHILGTGGLSIQYF	TGCGCCAGCAGCCATATTCTCGGGACAGGGGGTCTTAGCATTCAGTACTTC
TRBV9	19	TRBD2	few	TRBJ2-2	CASSPELGLAGVYTGELFF	TGTGCCAGCAGCCCAGAGCTAGGACTAGCGGGAGTCTACACCGGGGAGCTGTTTTTT
TRBV3-1	18	.	many	TRBJ2-2	CASSQDFGKGGYTGELFF	TGTGCCAGCAGCCAAGATTTTGGGAAGGGGGGCTACACCGGGGAGCTGTTTTTT
TRBV28	14	.	many	TRBJ2-6	CASSLRSGANVLTF	TGTGCCAGCAGTCTACGATCTGGGGCCAACGTCCTGACTTTC
TRBV7-8	16	.	many	TRBJ2-1	CASSFDDGASYNEQFF	TGTGCCAGCAGCTTTGACGACGGGGCCTCCTACAATGAGCAGTTCTTC
TRBV6-2/TRBV6-3	16	TRBD2	many	TRBJ2-1	CASSSIILAGWGEQFF	TGTGCCAGCAGTTCGATAATCCTAGCGGGATGGGGTGAGCAGTTCTTC
TRBV19	16	.	many	TRBJ1-2	CASSILGGSPGHGYTF	TGTGCCAGTAGTATACTTGGAGGCAGCCCGGGCCATGGCTACACCTTC
TRBV7-6	13	.	.	TRBJ2-1	CASSHGLINEQFF	TGTGCCAGCAGCCACGGACTAATCAATGAGCAGTTCTTC
TRBV7-2	13	.	.	TRBJ1-1	CASSFSRNTEAFF	TGTGCCAGCAGCTTTAGCAGGAACACTGAAGCTTTCTTT
TRBV10-3	15	.	few	TRBJ2-1	CAIRGSQAYDNEQFF	TGTGCCATCAGAGGATCCCAAGCGTATGACAATGAGCAGTTCTTC
TRBV7-9	14	.	few	TRBJ2-7	CASSPQWLSYEQYF	TGTGCCAGCAGCCCCCAGTGGTTGTCCTACGAGCAGTACTTC
TRBV6-5	15	.	.	TRBJ2-7	CASSPKTGNSYEQYF	TGTGCCAGCAGTCCCAAGACAGGTAACTCCTACGAGCAGTACTTC
TRBV5-1	14	.	many	TRBJ1-1	CASSERTVNTEAFF	TGCGCCAGCAGTGAACGGACGGTGAACACTGAAGCTTTCTTT
TRBV11-2	14	.	few	TRBJ2-5	CASSLATVEETQYF	TGTGCCAGCAGCTTAGCAACAGTCGAAGAGACCCAGTACTTC
TRBV5-1	14	.	many	TRBJ1-4	CASSYRGRDEKLFF	TGCGCCAGCAGCTATCGGGGGAGGGATGAAAAACTGTTTTTT
TRBV12-3/TRBV12-4	15	.	.	TRBJ2-1	CASTRAPSFYNEQFF	TGTGCCAGCACCAGAGCTCCCTCCTTTTACAATGAGCAGTTCTTC
TRBV4-1	14	.	.	TRBJ2-3	CASSQPLATDTQYF	TGCGCCAGCAGCCAACCGCTGGCCACAGATACGCAGTATTTT
TRBV18	16	TRBD1	few	TRBJ1-3	CASSPGTGSSGNTIYF	TGTGCCAGCTCACCGGGGACAGGGAGCTCTGGAAACACCATATATTTT
TRBV10-3	15	TRBD1	.	TRBJ2-7	CAISPSGTGIDEQYF	TGTGCCATCAGCCCTTCCGGGACAGGGATCGACGAGCAGTACTTC
TRBV12-5	15	.	.	TRBJ2-1	CASKNLGGGYNEQFF	TGTGCTAGTAAAAACCTCGGGGGTGGTTACAATGAGCAGTTCTTC
TRBV24-1	13	TRBD1	many	TRBJ1-1	CATREQGASEAFF	TGTGCCACCAGGGAACAGGGGGCTTCTGAAGCTTTCTTT
TRBV10-3	15	TRBD1	.	TRBJ2-1	CAIKRQGADVVEQFF	TGTGCCATCAAAAGACAGGGAGCCGACGTTGTTGAGCAGTTCTTC
TRBV28	14	.	.	TRBJ2-3	CASSLMSGADTQYF	TGTGCCAGCAGTTTGATGTCAGGCGCAGATACGCAGTATTTT
TRBV20-1	15	.	.	TRBJ2-1	CSATPRHKPYNEQFF	TGCAGTGCTACCCCCCGACACAAGCCTTACAATGAGCAGTTCTTC
TRBV5-1	16	TRBD2	.	TRBJ2-5	CASSLAGTTGQETQYF	TGCGCCAGCAGCTTGGCAGGGACTACAGGCCAAGAGACCCAGTACTTC
TRBV25-1	14	.	.	TRBJ2-1	CASSGRLVSNEQFF	TGTGCCAGCAGTGGAAGACTAGTTAGTAATGAGCAGTTCTTC
TRBV5-6	15	TRBD1	few	TRBJ2-1	CASRHPTDRGNEQFF	TGTGCCAGCAGGCATCCAACGGACAGGGGCAATGAGCAGTTCTTC
TRBV5-1	13	.	many	TRBJ1-5	CASRQQVDQPQHF	TGCGCCAGCAGGCAACAGGTGGATCAGCCCCAGCATTTT
TRBV19	14	TRBD1	.	TRBJ2-5	CASSIWTGVETQYF	TGTGCCAGTAGTATCTGGACAGGGGTGGAGACCCAGTACTTC
TRBV5-6	16	.	.	TRBJ2-3	CASSFMGPRSTDTQYF	TGTGCCAGCAGCTTCATGGGACCCCGAAGCACAGATACGCAGTATTTT
TRBV10-3	12	.	many	TRBJ2-3	CAISTTEDTQYF	TGTGCCATCAGTACGACCGAAGATACGCAGTATTTT
TRBV6-5	17	TRBD1	.	TRBJ1-6	CASSRNPGTAYNSPLHF	TGTGCCAGCAGTAGAAATCCCGGGACAGCTTATAATTCACCCCTCCACTTT
TRBV20-1	17	TRBD2	few	TRBJ2-5	CSARDLSSGRGKETQYF	TGCAGTGCTAGAGACCTTTCTAGCGGGAGGGGTAAAGAGACCCAGTACTTC
TRBV5-6	16	TRBD2	.	TRBJ2-3	CASSLLTSGSTDTQYF	TGTGCCAGCAGCTTGCTGACTAGCGGGAGTACAGATACGCAGTATTTT
TRBV2	15	.	few	TRBJ2-7	CASRIERTASYEQYF	TGTGCCAGCAGGATCGAGAGGACAGCGTCCTACGAGCAGTACTTC
TRBV29-1	14	.	few	TRBJ2-3	CSVAVAVITDTQYF	TGCAGCGTAGCGGTGGCGGTCATCACAGATACGCAGTATTTT
TRBV12-3/TRBV12-4	14	.	many	TRBJ1-1	CASGGESSYTEAFF	TGTGCCAGCGGGGGTGAGTCTTCGTACACTGAAGCTTTCTTT